This T cell receptor (beta chain) was sequenced in a study of blood T cells in healthy people across ages. General study results and limits: It was held that diversity estimates obtained from one million T cells represented underestimates.

Trimming removed 4 bases at V and 4 bases at J, with 12 bases between. CDR3 length equals 14 residues. Germline V gives CDR1 SGDLS, CDR2 YYNGEE. A second roughly 7 to 11 cycle PCR used barcoded and J-beta primers. TCRdb passed the 5' RACE reads through MiXCR, listing each CDR3 protein once. This sample has some 850,000 distinct CDR3 sequences; about a quarter occur once, and the top ten carry around 2.9%. Samples had at least 7 million PBMCs isolated from them. About this clonotype: Its antigen is as yet unknown.

These sequences were also reported in another study, on T cells of mothers and their children. Per that study: Mothers yielded over 8.5 million CDR3 reads, children about 2.8 million each. Versus unrelated pairs, overlap was slightly higher in related mother-child pairs, without reaching significance.

Material: blood. The gene calls are TRBV9 and TRBJ1-5; D possibly corresponds to TRBD1 (5 bases). This TCR was sampled from a boy between 5 and 17 years old in good health. For the CDR3, the DNA is TGTGCCAGCAGCCCTAATGGGGGGAATCAGCCCCAGCATTTT. This codes for CASSPNGGNQPQHF.